This T cell receptor beta chain was obtained from a study of response to subunit inactivated influenza vaccine. TCRdb analysed the RT-PCR reads with MiXCR anew, one entry per CDR3 protein. The sample yields more than 200,000 distinct CDR3 sequences, over 9% seen once. A remark on this clonotype: Its specificity is not known.

Study-level points and caveats: The authors offered the suggestion that each seasonal influenza vaccination recruits few new T cells.

J lost 5 bases, V lost 10 bases, and 4 bases had no gene match. CDR3 size: 12 residues. Germline V gene sequence: CDR1 LNHDA, CDR2 SQIVND (reference sequence). The clonotype originates from a middle-aged man who received an inactivated influenza vaccine. V gene TRBV19 combines with J gene TRBJ2-2; 7 nucleotides align to TRBD1. This material consisted of non-naive T cells sorted from PBMCs, taken about 14 days before vaccination. The CDR3 DNA reads TGTGCCACCCAGGACAGGACCGGGGAGCTGTTTTTT. Amino acid sequence: CATQDRTGELFF.